A selection of T cell receptor beta chains follows, all from one sample in a study of CD8+ T cells in alopecia areata. Repertoires were generated with immunoSEQ multiplex PCR, while TCRdb's copy carries only in-frame clones and drops some. This table holds fewer than 200,000 clones, about 60% found once. The sequenced sample was CD8+ T cells sorted from blood, obtained at week 24, from a patient treated with tofacitinib. The source of these receptors is a human donor with alopecia areata. The conserved cysteine and the conserved F or W are not part of the CDR3 here.

j_call v_call cdr3_aa
TRBJ2-1 TRBV2 ASTLTGKSSYNEQF
TRBJ2-5 TRBV7-9 ASSPKQGAQRRETQY
TRBJ1-5 TRBV2 ASTGQSRAQPQH
TRBJ1-4 TRBV5-1 ASSWDRGHTNEKLF
TRBJ2-3 TRBV12-5 ASGLGTTDTQY
TRBJ2-1 TRBV9 ASSVDSGDSFYNEQF
TRBJ2-1 TRBV13 ASSFGTSGSNEQF
TRBJ2-1 TRBV15 ATSRELAGNNEQF
TRBJ1-1 TRBV27 ASSLSQSTEAF
TRBJ1-4 TRBV5-6 ASSSPWAAMDEKLF
TRBJ1-1 TRBV6-5 ASSPTGSEAF
TRBJ2-2 TRBV4-1 ASSLFTGELF
TRBJ2-1 TRBV29-1 SAAGGHKNEQF
TRBJ1-1 TRBV7-9 ASRQNTEAF
TRBJ1-2 TRBV18 ASSPLGRGRGYGYT
TRBJ2-3 TRBV13 ASSPRQGGSTDTQY
TRBJ1-2 TRBV5-1 ASSGGDGYT
TRBJ2-7 TRBV27 ASSSGRTIYEQY
TRBJ2-7 TRBV7-6 ASSALAPQGPGSYEQY
TRBJ1-1 TRBV30 AWAKYTEAF
TRBJ2-3 TRBV7-3 ASSLIGSDTQY
TRBJ2-3 TRBV4-1 ASSHRTAGLAGLDTQY